This T cell receptor beta chain is drawn from a study of blood T cell repertoires in COVID-19. Across the study: COVID-19 samples from acute and convalescent phases originated in the United States, Italy and Spain. The analysed material was cDNA or gDNA that came from T cells, B-cell-depleted T cells, or PBMCs.

Authors' analysis steps: From reference gene primer amplification, estimates of nucleated cell counts were derived. Assay: immunoSEQ multiplex PCR; the TCRdb copy retains only in-frame clones and omits some. The D gene and trimming were derived from the DNA, and the V and J assignments and clone size from that table. The sample yields about 170,000 clones, roughly four fifths seen once. This CDR3 contains 15 residues. The germline CDR1 and CDR2 sequences are SGHRS and YFSETQ. V dropped 0 bases and J dropped 7 bases, with 16 bases sitting between them. This receptor was taken from a woman aged 80 or older with COVID-19, enrolled during active disease. This sequence joins TRBV5-1 and TRBJ2-5; weak D call: TRBD2 (5 bases). Sequenced: peripheral blood. This chain's CDR3 is CASSLVQSSEGTQYF. In nucleotides, the CDR3 is TGCGCCAGCAGCTTGGTACAATCCTCCGAGGGGACCCAGTACTTC.